These T cell receptor beta chains were read from a single sample in a study of identical twins. MiXCR, run by TCRdb on the 5' RACE reads, gives a single entry per CDR3 protein. The table shows 750,000 to 950,000 distinct CDR3 sequences, with 9% to 15% occurring only once. This same sample was also taken into another study, of yellow fever vaccine responses in identical twins.

Sequencing was done on a sample of PBMCs. The receptors here all came from a woman under 30 in good health. Both conserved end residues are part of each CDR3. Fields, in order: clone size, D gene, J gene, V gene, CDR3 DNA, CDR3 protein. D genes are given only for firm matches. Clone size is given for some rows only: seen once, a few or many times, or a class if the clone is expanded.

size: many; D: TRBD1; J: TRBJ2-7; V: TRBV12-3/TRBV12-4; DNA: TGTGCCAGCAGTTTTGACAGGGATAATGCCTACGAGCAGTACTTC; CDR3: CASSFDRDNAYEQYF
size: few; D: .; J: TRBJ1-2; V: TRBV6-2/TRBV6-3; DNA: TGTGCCAGCACCTCCGACATCTATGGCTACACCTTC; CDR3: CASTSDIYGYTF
size: .; D: TRBD2; J: TRBJ2-5; V: TRBV12-3/TRBV12-4; DNA: TGTGCCAGCTGTTTTGGGCTGACTAGCGGGGCCCTCCCAGAGACCCAGTACTTC; CDR3: CASCFGLTSGALPETQYF
size: few; D: .; J: TRBJ2-3; V: TRBV10-3; DNA: TGTGCCATCAGTGAGTCGGCCAGGGGGGGCACAGATACGCAGTATTTT; CDR3: CAISESARGGTDTQYF
size: .; D: TRBD1; J: TRBJ1-3; V: TRBV7-9; DNA: TGTGCCAGCAGCTACCAGGGGGTCGTCTCGGGAAACACCATATATTTT; CDR3: CASSYQGVVSGNTIYF
size: many; D: .; J: TRBJ1-4; V: TRBV2; DNA: TGTGCCAGCAGTGAGCGGTTCCTTGAAAAACTGTTTTTT; CDR3: CASSERFLEKLFF
size: .; D: .; J: TRBJ2-1; V: TRBV28; DNA: TGTGCCAGCGGCCCCTGGCTTAGGAACAATGAGCAGTTCTTC; CDR3: CASGPWLRNNEQFF
size: few; D: TRBD2; J: TRBJ2-5; V: TRBV6-1; DNA: TGTGCCAGCAGACTAGCGGGAGGCAGTACCCAGTACTTC; CDR3: CASRLAGGSTQYF
size: few; D: .; J: TRBJ2-1; V: TRBV12-5; DNA: TGTGCTAGTGGACGTGACAGTGACGATGAGCAGTTCTTC; CDR3: CASGRDSDDEQFF
size: .; D: .; J: TRBJ2-7; V: TRBV5-6; DNA: TGTGCCAGCAGCTTGGGGTTCACCTACGAGCAGTACTTC; CDR3: CASSLGFTYEQYF
size: .; D: .; J: TRBJ2-5; V: TRBV2; DNA: TGTGCCAGAGCCGGGAACATCGAAGAGACCCAGTACTTC; CDR3: CARAGNIEETQYF
size: few; D: TRBD2; J: TRBJ2-1; V: TRBV20-1; DNA: TGCAGTGCTAGAGACATCGAGCGGGGGGGCTCCTACAATGAGCAGTTCTTC; CDR3: CSARDIERGGSYNEQFF
size: many; D: .; J: TRBJ2-2; V: TRBV4-1; DNA: TGCGCCAGCAGCCAAAGCAGGGGCTCGGGCGGGGAGCTGTTTTTT; CDR3: CASSQSRGSGGELFF
size: few; D: .; J: TRBJ2-1; V: TRBV20-1; DNA: TGCAGTGCTCCCACCCGGGAGACCGACTACAATGAGCAGTTCTTC; CDR3: CSAPTRETDYNEQFF
size: few; D: .; J: TRBJ1-2; V: TRBV27; DNA: TGTGCCAGCAGTTTACAGGGCAGGCGGCCCGGTCACTATGGCTACACCTTC; CDR3: CASSLQGRRPGHYGYTF
size: few; D: TRBD2; J: TRBJ2-7; V: TRBV4-1; DNA: TGCGCCAGCAGCCAACCACTCGGGACTACGACCTACGAGCAGTACTTC; CDR3: CASSQPLGTTTYEQYF
size: .; D: .; J: TRBJ2-1; V: TRBV27; DNA: TGTGCCAGCAGCCTCCCTGTGGCGGGGCGATACAATGAGCAGTTCTTC; CDR3: CASSLPVAGRYNEQFF
size: few; D: .; J: TRBJ2-3; V: TRBV7-7; DNA: TGTGCCAGCAGCGTAGGGGACCATCGGGATACGCAGTATTTT; CDR3: CASSVGDHRDTQYF
size: few; D: .; J: TRBJ1-1; V: TRBV20-1; DNA: TGCAGTGCTAGTGATGTGAACACTGAAGCTTTCTTT; CDR3: CSASDVNTEAFF
size: .; D: .; J: TRBJ2-1; V: TRBV15; DNA: TGTGCCACCAGCAGCGAACCCAGGCAGGGAAGCTCCTACAATGAGCAGTTCTTC; CDR3: CATSSEPRQGSSYNEQFF
size: few; D: .; J: TRBJ2-5; V: TRBV20-1; DNA: TGCAGTGGGGCGGGGTTAGGGGTAGAGACCCAGTACTTC; CDR3: CSGAGLGVETQYF
size: few; D: .; J: TRBJ2-1; V: TRBV7-3; DNA: TGTGCCAGCAGCTTAAGTGGATCGATCAATGAGCAGTTCTTC; CDR3: CASSLSGSINEQFF
size: .; D: .; J: TRBJ2-3; V: TRBV12-3/TRBV12-4; DNA: TGTGCCAGCAGTCCCCATCCAACAGATACGCAGTATTTT; CDR3: CASSPHPTDTQYF
size: many; D: .; J: TRBJ1-1; V: TRBV5-1; DNA: TGCGCCAGCAGGGACGGTAGAGTGAACACTGAAGCTTTCTTT; CDR3: CASRDGRVNTEAFF
size: few; D: TRBD1; J: TRBJ1-3; V: TRBV12-3/TRBV12-4; DNA: TGTGCCAGCAGTTTAGTTAGGGACAGGGCTGGAAACACCATATATTTT; CDR3: CASSLVRDRAGNTIYF
size: many; D: TRBD2; J: TRBJ2-1; V: TRBV12-3/TRBV12-4; DNA: TGTGCCAGCAACAAAGAGGGACTAGCACAGTTCTTC; CDR3: CASNKEGLAQFF
size: .; D: .; J: TRBJ1-2; V: TRBV6-1; DNA: TGTGCCAGCAGGGTAGACAGGCAAGCTAACTATGGCTACACCTTC; CDR3: CASRVDRQANYGYTF
size: few; D: TRBD1; J: TRBJ1-1; V: TRBV15; DNA: TGTGCCACCAGCGCAGGGGGGATGAACACTGAAGCTTTCTTT; CDR3: CATSAGGMNTEAFF
size: few; D: .; J: TRBJ2-1; V: TRBV9; DNA: TGTGCCAGCAGCCTCAACCATCTAGGGGAGCAGTTCTTC; CDR3: CASSLNHLGEQFF
size: many; D: .; J: TRBJ2-3; V: TRBV24-1; DNA: TGTGCCACCAGTGATATCGGGACAGATACGCAGTATTTT; CDR3: CATSDIGTDTQYF
size: many; D: TRBD1; J: TRBJ1-1; V: TRBV10-3; DNA: TGTGCCATCAGTGAGGGGACAGGGGAGACTGAAGCTTTCTTT; CDR3: CAISEGTGETEAFF
size: many; D: .; J: TRBJ2-6; V: TRBV4-1; DNA: TGCGCCAGCAGCCAAGGTTTTCAATCTGGGGCCAACGTCCTGACTTTC; CDR3: CASSQGFQSGANVLTF
size: many; D: .; J: TRBJ2-7; V: TRBV20-1; DNA: TGCAGTGCTAGCCCATCTGCTTCCTACGAGCAGTACTTC; CDR3: CSASPSASYEQYF
size: .; D: TRBD2; J: TRBJ2-7; V: TRBV20-1; DNA: TGCTGTGCTAGACCACCACCGGGACTAGCGGTATCCTACGAGCAGTACTTC; CDR3: CCARPPPGLAVSYEQYF
size: few; D: .; J: TRBJ2-3; V: TRBV12-3/TRBV12-4; DNA: TGTGCCACCAAAAAAAATAGCCTGAAGGCAGATACGCAGTATTTT; CDR3: CATKKNSLKADTQYF
size: few; D: .; J: TRBJ1-2; V: TRBV6-1; DNA: TGTGCCAGCAGCGGGGGGGCTAATACTAACTATGGCTACACCTTC; CDR3: CASSGGANTNYGYTF
size: .; D: TRBD2; J: TRBJ2-4; V: TRBV5-6; DNA: TGTGCCAGCAGTAATGGTGTAGCGGGAGTATTTAACATTCAGTACTTC; CDR3: CASSNGVAGVFNIQYF
size: few; D: .; J: TRBJ1-4; V: TRBV29-1; DNA: TGCAGCGTTGGGGGCCGACTTAATGAAAAACTGTTTTTT; CDR3: CSVGGRLNEKLFF
size: many; D: .; J: TRBJ2-3; V: TRBV5-6; DNA: TGTGCCAGCAGCTTGGGTGGGTTAGATACGCAGTATTTT; CDR3: CASSLGGLDTQYF
size: many; D: .; J: TRBJ2-2; V: TRBV12-3/TRBV12-4; DNA: TGTGCCAGCAGTTCGGCCGGGGAGCTGTTTTTT; CDR3: CASSSAGELFF
size: many; D: TRBD2; J: TRBJ2-1; V: TRBV5-1; DNA: TGCGCCAGCAGCTTGCAAGCGGGGCCCTACAATGAGCAGTTCTTC; CDR3: CASSLQAGPYNEQFF
size: .; D: .; J: TRBJ2-1; V: TRBV9; DNA: TGTGCCAGCAGCGCGACAGGTGCAAGCTCCTACAATGAGCAGTTCTTC; CDR3: CASSATGASSYNEQFF
size: .; D: .; J: TRBJ2-7; V: TRBV12-3/TRBV12-4; DNA: TGTGCCAGCGGGTTTGGGGGCGGGAGCCCCTACGAGCAGTACTTC; CDR3: CASGFGGGSPYEQYF
size: .; D: .; J: TRBJ1-1; V: TRBV14; DNA: TGTGCCAGCAGCAGGTGGGGGATGTCTGAAGCTTTCTTT; CDR3: CASSRWGMSEAFF
size: few; D: .; J: TRBJ2-4; V: TRBV12-3/TRBV12-4; DNA: TGTGCCAGCAGTTTTCCGGGGCGAGCCAAAAACATTCAGTACTTC; CDR3: CASSFPGRAKNIQYF
size: few; D: TRBD1; J: TRBJ1-2; V: TRBV2; DNA: TGTGCCAGCGTTGCGGACAGGTCGATGTTCGGCTACACCTTC; CDR3: CASVADRSMFGYTF
size: many; D: TRBD2; J: TRBJ2-7; V: TRBV7-9; DNA: TGTGCCAGCAGCGCCTGGACTAGCGGGATTTACGAGCAGTACTTC; CDR3: CASSAWTSGIYEQYF
size: .; D: .; J: TRBJ2-1; V: TRBV7-2; DNA: TGTGCCAGCAGCTTAGGGTCCGGGACGGCGGTGGGCGAGCAGTTCTTC; CDR3: CASSLGSGTAVGEQFF
size: .; D: .; J: TRBJ1-5; V: TRBV7-6; DNA: TGTGCCAGCAGCTTAGCGGAGTTTCAGCCCCAGCATTTT; CDR3: CASSLAEFQPQHF
size: .; D: .; J: TRBJ2-1; V: TRBV6-5; DNA: TGTGCCAGCAGTTATGCGGGGAAAATTTCCGGGACAACCAACAATGAGCAGTTCTTC; CDR3: CASSYAGKISGTTNNEQFF
size: many; D: .; J: TRBJ2-3; V: TRBV7-8; DNA: TGTGCCAGCAACGAGGGTTGGGGCGATACGCAGTATTTT; CDR3: CASNEGWGDTQYF
size: few; D: .; J: TRBJ2-1; V: TRBV6-5; DNA: TGTGCCAGCAGTTACAGTCGCTGGGTCTCCTACAATGAGCAGTTCTTC; CDR3: CASSYSRWVSYNEQFF